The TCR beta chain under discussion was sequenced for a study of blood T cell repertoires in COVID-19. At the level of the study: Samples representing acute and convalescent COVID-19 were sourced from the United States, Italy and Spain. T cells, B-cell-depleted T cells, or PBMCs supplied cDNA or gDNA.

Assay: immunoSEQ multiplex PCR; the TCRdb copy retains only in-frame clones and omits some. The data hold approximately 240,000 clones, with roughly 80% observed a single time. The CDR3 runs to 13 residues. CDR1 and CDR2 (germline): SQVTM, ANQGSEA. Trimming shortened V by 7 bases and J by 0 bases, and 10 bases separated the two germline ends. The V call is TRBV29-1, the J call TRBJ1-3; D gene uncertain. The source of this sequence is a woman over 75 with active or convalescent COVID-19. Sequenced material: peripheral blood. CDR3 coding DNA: TGCAGCGCCACGACTGACTCTGGAAACACCATATATTTT. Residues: CSATTDSGNTIYF. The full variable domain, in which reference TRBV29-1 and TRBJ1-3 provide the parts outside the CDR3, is SAVISQKPSRDICQRGTSLTIQCQVDSQVTMMFWYRQQPGQSLTLIATANQGSEATYESGFVIDKFPISRPNLTFSTLTVSNMSPEDSSIYLCSATTDSGNTIYFGEGSWLTVV.